The 27 T cell receptor beta chains given below trace back to one sample, sequenced in a study of cytomegalovirus exposure and HLA in healthy donors. The PCR contained 60 Vbeta and 13 Jbeta primers. The table came from immunoSEQ multiplex PCR; TCRdb's copy has only in-frame clones and leaves some out. The sample lists around 140,000 clones, 60% to 80% occurring once. Sequencing was carried out using PBMCs. The receptors here all came from a man aged 50 to 59 in good health and CMV-seropositive.

This chain joins TRBV18 and TRBJ1-1, with D maybe TRBD1 (6 bases). The V end lost 5 bases, the J end lost 4 bases, and 17 bases lay between the germline ends. CDR1 KGHSH and CDR2 LQKENI come from the germline V gene. The length of the CDR3 is 15 residues. The CDR3 DNA is TGTGCCAGCTCAACGGGGAAGGGGGTTGGCACTGAAGCTTTCTTT. Protein sequence: CASSTGKGVGTEAFF.

V usage is TRBV6-5 and J usage is TRBJ1-2; no clear D. The CDR3 spans 14 residues. The germline V gene encodes CDR1 MNHEY and CDR2 SVGAGI. V shed 3 bases and J shed 4 bases, with 12 bases lying between them. The CDR3 sequence: CASSYREGSYGYTF. DNA of the CDR3: TGTGCCAGCAGTTATCGAGAGGGTAGCTATGGCTACACCTTC.

V gene TRBV11-2 combines with J gene TRBJ2-7; TRBD2 aligns across 10 bases. This CDR3 has 15 residues. Germline CDR1 is SGHAT and CDR2 is FQNNGV. Unmatched junction bases numbered 6, after V lost 2 bases and J lost 5 bases. The CDR3 loop is CASSLRASGSHEQYF. DNA of the CDR3: TGTGCCAGCAGCTTAAGGGCTAGCGGGAGTCACGAGCAGTACTTC. Complete variable domain (other parts from reference TRBV11-2 and TRBJ2-7): EAGVAQSPRYKIIEKRQSVAFWCNPISGHATLYWYQQILGQGPKLLIQFQNNGVVDDSQLPKDRFSAERLKGVDSTLKIQPAKLEDSAVYLCASSLRASGSHEQYFGPGTRLTVT.

This clone was found a few times. This CDR3 is also generated by other DNA sequences in the sample. This chain links TRBV5-1 with TRBJ2-3; D call uncertain. Looked up from germline, CDR1 is SGHRS and CDR2 is YFSETQ. CDR3 length: 13 residues. The ends were cut back, 3 bases at V and 0 bases at J, with 5 bases in the middle. In nucleotides, the CDR3 is TGCGCCAGCAGCTCCGGGAGCACAGATACGCAGTATTTT. It translates to CASSSGSTDTQYF.

The V call is TRBV5-1, the J call TRBJ1-5; 7 nucleotides align to TRBD1. There are 15 residues in the CDR3. CDR1 and CDR2 (germline): SGHRS, YFSETQ. The ends lost 1 base at V and 4 bases at J; junction bases unmatched: 5. CDR3 DNA sequence: TGCGCCAGCAGCTTGTGGAGGGGGCCGAATCAGCCCCAGCATTTT. It is translated as CASSLWRGPNQPQHF.

This chain links TRBV5-4 with TRBJ1-1, with 7 bases fitting TRBD1. After removal of 4 bases from V and 5 bases from J, the junction contained 8 bases not matched to a gene. The germline CDR1 and CDR2 sequences are SGHNT and YYREEE (reference sequence). CDR3 length equals 14 residues. CDR3 protein: CASSLAGGITEAFF. As DNA, the CDR3 is TGTGCCAGCAGCCTGGCAGGGGGTATAACTGAAGCTTTCTTT.

This chain uses TRBV7-2 with TRBJ2-1; 11 bases match TRBD2. V lost 0 bases to trimming and J lost 9 bases; unmatched junction nucleotides: 10. The germline gives CDR1 SGHTA, CDR2 FQGNSA. This CDR3 is built from 17 residues. The CDR3 DNA follows: TGTGCCAGCAGCTTAGCCGGACTAGCGGGTGGGGATGTTGAGCAGTTCTTC. It is translated as CASSLAGLAGGDVEQFF.

The chain is built from TRBV19 and TRBJ2-1, with 7 bases that match TRBD2. The junction had 9 bases not matched to a gene; V was cut back by 1 base and J by 9 bases. The CDR3 is made up of 15 amino acids. CDR1 LNHDA and CDR2 SQIVND come from the germline V gene (reference sequence). The CDR3 reads CASSIGLAAATEQFF. The CDR3 DNA is TGTGCCAGTAGTATAGGCCTAGCGGCCGCCACTGAGCAGTTCTTC.

The chain recombines TRBV7-8 with TRBJ2-6; D unresolved. Per the germline V gene, CDR1 is SGHVS and CDR2 is FQNEAQ. Trimming stripped 5 bases from V and 8 bases from J, with 7 bases between. This CDR3 contains 12 residues. CDR3 DNA sequence: TGTGCCAGCAGCACCAGTACCAACGTCCTGACTTTC. It translates to CASSTSTNVLTF.

V usage is TRBV6-5 and J usage is TRBJ2-3, with D maybe TRBD2 (7 bases). Looked up from germline, CDR1 is MNHEY and CDR2 is SVGAGI. V was cut by 4 bases and J by 3 bases, with 14 bases left in between. CDR3 size: 15 residues. CDR3 protein: CASSSRGARTDTQYF. The DNA of the CDR3 is TGTGCCAGCAGTTCCCGGGGGGCAAGAACAGATACGCAGTATTTT.

The chain recombines TRBV7-6 with TRBJ2-3, with D unresolved. The CDR3 has 16 amino acids. CDR1 is SGHVS, CDR2 FNYEAQ, per germline. V lost 1 base and J 4 bases, leaving 15 bases between the germline ends. The CDR3 reads CASSLGSAGGADTQYF. The CDR3 coding sequence is TGTGCCAGCAGCTTAGGTTCGGCCGGCGGCGCAGATACGCAGTATTTT.

This clone occurred once. The rearrangement uses TRBV4-1 and TRBJ1-1; 9 bases are a match to TRBD1. V shed 2 bases, J shed 11 bases, and the junction held 6 bases outside the gene matches. The germline V gene encodes CDR1 MGHRA and CDR2 YSYEKL. The CDR3 is made up of 13 amino acids. The CDR3 DNA reads TGCGCCAGCAGCCAACTTGTGACAGGGGGGGCTTTCTTT. Its translation is CASSQLVTGGAFF.

The V gene is TRBV18, the J gene TRBJ1-4; 10 bases agree with TRBD1. The V gene end was trimmed by 5 bases and the J gene end by 8 bases; junction bases not matched to a gene: 8. Germline lookup yields CDR1 KGHSH and CDR2 LQKENI. CDR3 length: 15 residues. In nucleotides, the CDR3 is TGTGCCAGCTCATACCTGGGACAGGGGAAAGAAAAACTGTTTTTT. Protein sequence: CASSYLGQGKEKLFF.

The chain couples TRBV6-6 to TRBJ2-1, with D perhaps matching TRBD2 (5 bases). This CDR3 spans 15 amino acids. The V and J ends lost 2 bases and 0 bases respectively, with 8 bases between them. Germline V gene data show CDR1 as MNHNY and CDR2 as SVGAGI (reference sequence). The CDR3 here is CASSYDYLSYNEQFF. CDR3 sequence (DNA): TGTGCCAGCAGTTACGACTACCTCTCCTACAATGAGCAGTTCTTC.

The chain uses TRBV7-8 and TRBJ2-1, with 11 bases identical to TRBD2. CDR3 length: 17 residues. With 1 base clipped from V and 5 bases from J, the junction kept 7 bases outside the gene matches. Germline loops: CDR1 SGHVS, CDR2 FQNEAQ. CDR3 in amino acids: CASSLGTGTSGNNEQFF. CDR3 nucleotides: TGTGCCAGCAGCTTAGGCACCGGGACTAGCGGCAACAATGAGCAGTTCTTC.

The chain employs TRBV4-2 and TRBJ2-1; 14 nucleotides align to TRBD2. The CDR3 contains 17 residues. Germline CDR1 LGHNA, CDR2 YNFKEQ. V lost 0 bases, J lost 8 bases, and 6 bases stayed unmatched. CDR3: CASSQDGTSGSVDEQFF. CDR3 nucleotides: TGTGCCAGCAGCCAAGACGGGACTAGCGGGAGTGTGGATGAGCAGTTCTTC.

The table lists this clone with a few counts. The chain is built from TRBV7-8 and TRBJ2-7, with 8 nucleotides matching TRBD1. With V trimmed by 4 bases and J by 0 bases, 5 bases remained unmatched. Germline V gene data show CDR1 as SGHVS and CDR2 as FQNEAQ. This CDR3 is built from 15 residues. As DNA, the CDR3 is TGTGCCAGCAGCTCCAGGGGGCCTAGCTCCTACGAGCAGTACTTC. Translation gives CASSSRGPSSYEQYF.

The J gene is TRBJ1-5, the V gene TRBV27; a weak D match, TRBD1 (6 bases). Per the germline V gene, CDR1 is MNHEY and CDR2 is SMNVEV (reference sequence). This CDR3 has 15 residues. V lost 7 bases to trimming and J lost 3 bases, with 16 bases between them. The CDR3 sequence is CASKLGQGINQPQHF. For the CDR3, the DNA is TGTGCCAGCAAGCTGGGCCAGGGGATCAATCAGCCCCAGCATTTT.

J is TRBJ2-3 and V is TRBV15; D possibly corresponds to TRBD2 (5 bases). This CDR3 comprises 13 residues. V lost 5 bases and J 5 bases, leaving 11 bases between the germline ends. The germline CDR1 and CDR2 sequences are LNHNV and YYDKDF (reference sequence). The CDR3 DNA reads as TGTGCCACCAGCTCAGAGGGTGAAGATACGCAGTATTTT. This sequence encodes CATSSEGEDTQYF.

The chain is built from TRBV7-8 and TRBJ2-4; 16 positions match TRBD2. The ends lost 5 bases at V and 9 bases at J; junction bases unmatched: 10. Germline CDR1 is SGHVS and CDR2 is FQNEAQ. This CDR3 region has 17 residues. CDR3 bases: TGTGCCAGCAGCCCCCACGGGACTAGCGGGGGGGCGAGCATTCAGTACTTC. It encodes CASSPHGTSGGASIQYF.

The chain is built from TRBV18 and TRBJ1-1; D gene ambiguous. The CDR3 is 13 residues long. The V end was cut by 5 bases, the J end by 2 bases, with 9 bases between. Looked up from germline, CDR1 is KGHSH and CDR2 is LQKENI. As DNA, the CDR3 is TGTGCCAGCTCATTAGCAGACAACACTGAAGCTTTCTTT. Amino acids: CASSLADNTEAFF.

The V call is TRBV29-1, the J call TRBJ2-1; possibly TRBD2 for D (5 bases). Trimming removed 4 bases from V and 10 bases from J, with 14 bases in between. From germline, CDR1 is SQVTM and CDR2 ANQGSEA. This CDR3 contains 12 residues. CDR3 in DNA: TGCAGCGTTGTACCCACGGGGTGGGAGCAGTTCTTC. This gives the protein CSVVPTGWEQFF.

The chain uses TRBV29-1 and TRBJ1-1; 10 bases match TRBD1. The CDR3 consists of 14 residues. CDR1 and CDR2 from the germline V gene are SQVTM and ANQGSEA. V lost 4 bases and J lost 2; bases outside the gene matches: 4. Here the CDR3 reads CSVGDRGFNTEAFF. Written as DNA, the CDR3 is TGCAGCGTTGGGGACAGGGGATTCAACACTGAAGCTTTCTTT.

The chain employs TRBV7-2 and TRBJ1-4; D perhaps matches TRBD1 (5 bases). The ends were cut back, 1 base at V and 1 base at J, with 13 bases in the middle. From germline, CDR1 is SGHTA and CDR2 FQGNSA. The CDR3 is 17 residues long. CDR3: CASSLVSGGVTNEKLFF. CDR3 bases: TGTGCCAGCAGCTTAGTATCGGGGGGGGTAACTAATGAAAAACTGTTTTTT.

The table lists this clone with a few counts. This rearrangement joins TRBV27 to TRBJ1-5; the D is unclear. The CDR3 totals 15 residues. Germline CDR1 reads MNHEY; CDR2 reads SMNVEV (reference sequence). V lost 0 bases to trimming and J lost 3 bases, with 9 bases between them. CDR3 sequence reads: CASSLSIAYNQPQHF. The CDR3 DNA sequence: TGTGCCAGCAGTTTATCGATAGCGTACAATCAGCCCCAGCATTTT.

The J gene is TRBJ2-7, the V gene TRBV12-5, with D tentatively TRBD2 (5 bases). The CDR3 loop spans 19 amino acids. Between the trimmed V and J ends, which lost 7 bases and 7 bases, there was a span of 35 bases. Per the germline V gene, CDR1 is LGHNT and CDR2 is FRNRAP. This CDR3 reads CASAFVVFGPGPRTGEQYF. DNA for the CDR3: TGTGCTAGTGCATTTGTTGTGTTTGGGCCGGGTCCGCGAACGGGGGAGCAGTACTTC.

The rearrangement uses TRBV18 and TRBJ2-7, with 12 positions matching TRBD2. The J segment lost 0 bases and the V segment lost 2 bases, leaving 5 bases of the junction unmatched. Germline CDR1 reads KGHSH; CDR2 reads LQKENI. The CDR3 length is 17 residues. CDR3 coding DNA: TGTGCCAGCTCACCAGGGGCTAGCGGGAGGGTCTCCTACGAGCAGTACTTC. Translating gives CASSPGASGRVSYEQYF.